This T cell receptor (beta chain) comes out of a study of T cells in localized non-small cell lung cancer. Findings of the study overall: Turning up in adjacent lung were a median around 50 of the top 100 tumor clones. Uninvolved adjacent lung showed peak T cell clonality, exceeding tumor.

The sample holds one count of this clone. Its target is unknown. Germline V lookup: CDR1 MNHEY, CDR2 SVGAGI. CDR3 length: 15 amino acids. The V and J ends lost 0 bases and 7 bases, in that order; junction bases with no gene match: 3. Sequencing was performed with immunoSEQ multiplex PCR; in TCRdb, only in-frame clones are kept and a portion is missing. This sample has roughly 77,000 clones, with 88% found just once. The chain is built from TRBV6-5 and TRBJ1-5, with 10 bases lining up with TRBD1. The sequence derives from a woman aged 35-70 years with stage I squamous cell lung carcinoma. The input for sequencing was peripheral blood, taken before any cancer treatment. The CDR3: CASSYSTGGLQPQHF. For the CDR3, the DNA is TGTGCCAGCAGTTACTCGACAGGGGGCTTGCAGCCCCAGCATTTT.